This T cell receptor (beta chain) originates from a study of T-cell reconstitution after alpha-beta-depleted transplantation in children. Findings and caveats of the study: Reported findings indicate that, about two months after transplant, alpha-beta T cells came from several hundred expanded clones, which were derived from non-depleted graft cells. T-cell numbers and diversity one year post-transplant derived largely from freshly generated T cells. Some patients' high day-60 TCRbeta diversity was attributed to recipient cells surviving conditioning.

Preparation of the TCRbeta library was carried out with unique molecular identifiers. TCRdb called the PCR reads again in MiXCR, with one record for every CDR3 protein. The data hold about 300,000 distinct CDR3 sequences, with 7.5% to 9% observed a single time. The CDR3 loop spans 15 amino acids. Trimming took 8 bases from V and 4 from J; bases not matched to a gene: 11. Germline CDR1 and CDR2: SGHAT and FQNNGV. Points on this clonotype: What it binds is unknown.

The TCR was taken from a female patient younger than 10 who had a stem cell transplant for Fanconi anemia, so the T cells may come from the graft donor. The source was peripheral blood, collected 360 days after TCRalphabeta/CD19-depleted stem cell transplant. This sequence joins TRBV11-2 and TRBJ2-5; TRBD2 matches at 9 bases. The CDR3 sequence is CASGLRGSGGETQYF. Written as DNA, the CDR3 is TGTGCCAGCGGCCTCAGGGGTAGCGGGGGAGAGACCCAGTACTTC. Full variable domain (remainder filled in from reference TRBV11-2 and TRBJ2-5): EAGVAQSPRYKIIEKRQSVAFWCNPISGHATLYWYQQILGQGPKLLIQFQNNGVVDDSQLPKDRFSAERLKGVDSTLKIQPAKLEDSAVYLCASGLRGSGGETQYFGPGTRLLVL.